Listed here are 12 T cell receptor beta chains from one sample, sequenced in a study of early T cells in non-severe SARS-CoV-2 infection. TCRdb processed the 5' RACE reads anew with MiXCR; each CDR3 protein has one entry. This sample has roughly 86,000 distinct CDR3 sequences, with around 15% found just once. The sequenced material came from whole blood. These receptors were taken from an adult who was a healthcare worker with PCR-confirmed SARS-CoV-2 infection or an uninfected control (not recorded which).

This clonotype was seen a handful of times. The CDR3 spells CASRVAGETQYF. In DNA, the CDR3 is TGTGCCAGCAGGGTCGCTGGGGAGACCCAGTACTTC. The V call is TRBV2, the J call TRBJ2-5; no definite D call. Germline CDR1 reads SNHLY; CDR2 reads FYNNEI. The germline V and J ends were trimmed by 6 bases and 5 bases, with 10 bases remaining between them. The CDR3 has 12 amino acids.

CDR3 coding DNA: TGCGCCAGCAGTCAATCCTGGCTGAACGGTAGCTCCTACGAGCAGTACGTC. Its translation: CASSQSWLNGSSYEQYV. V gene TRBV23-1 combines with J gene TRBJ2-7; D call uncertain. TRBV23-1 is identified as an open reading frame with a role that is uncertain. The CDR3 totals 17 residues. The germline V and J ends were trimmed by 0 bases and 0 bases, with 15 bases remaining between them.

This chain links TRBV11-2 with TRBJ1-1, with 7 bases that match TRBD1. Germline V gene data show CDR1 as SGHAT and CDR2 as FQNNGV. The trim removed 5 bases at V and 4 bases at J, leaving 10 bases unmatched. This CDR3 is built from 15 residues. The CDR3 protein is CASSKLGGATTEAFF. The CDR3, as DNA: TGTGCCAGCAGCAAACTAGGGGGCGCGACCACTGAAGCTTTCTTT.

The chain joins TRBV6-2 or TRBV6-3 to TRBJ2-2; possible D gene TRBD1, 5 bases. The CDR3 loop spans 13 amino acids. Germline lookup yields CDR1 MNHEY and CDR2 SVGEGT. V lost 1 base and J lost 5, with 5 bases in between. The CDR3 loop is CASSYYRTGELFF. CDR3 coding DNA: TGTGCCAGCAGTTACTACAGGACCGGGGAGCTGTTTTTT.

J is TRBJ2-3 and V is TRBV20-1, with TRBD1 matching 8 bases. V trimming: 5 bases; J trimming: 5 bases; junction bases outside the gene matches: 9. In germline, CDR1 is DFQATT, CDR2 SNEGSKA (reference sequence). CDR3 length: 14 residues. CDR3 DNA sequence: TGCAGTGCTCCGGGACAGGCGTTTGTAGATACGCAGTATTTT. Translated, it gives CSAPGQAFVDTQYF.

Only a few counts were recorded for this clonotype. This rearrangement joins TRBV6-5 to TRBJ2-1; D not resolved. The CDR3 runs 14 residues. CDR1 MNHEY and CDR2 SVGAGI come from the germline V gene. V was pared by 0 bases and J by 7 bases, with 10 bases between. CDR3 region: CASSYSLTVNEQFF. The DNA of the CDR3 is TGTGCCAGCAGTTACTCTCTGACTGTTAATGAGCAGTTCTTC.

This clonotype appeared a few times. The chain is built from TRBV5-1 and TRBJ2-1; 8 positions agree with TRBD1. Trimming cost V 4 bases and J 4 bases; bases outside gene matches: 13. The CDR3 covers 17 residues. Germline V gives CDR1 SGHRS, CDR2 YFSETQ. CDR3: CASSLPRQGPLYNEQFF. CDR3 coding DNA: TGCGCCAGCAGCCTACCTCGACAGGGGCCCTTATACAATGAGCAGTTCTTC.

The V call is TRBV29-1, the J call TRBJ2-7; 7 positions agree with TRBD1. The CDR3 runs 11 residues. Germline CDR1 and CDR2: SQVTM and ANQGSEA. The ends lost 7 bases at V and 5 bases at J; junction bases unmatched: 5. The CDR3 coding sequence is TGCAGCGCGAGACAGGGTAACGAGCAGTACGTC. Protein: CSARQGNEQYV.

CDR3 region: CAIAEGGSADTQYF. The CDR3 region has the DNA TGTGCCATCGCCGAGGGGGGTAGCGCAGATACGCAGTATTTT. V gene TRBV10-3 combines with J gene TRBJ2-3; either TRBD1 or TRBD2 may fit D (6 bases each). CDR3 length: 14 residues. V lost 8 bases and J 4 bases, leaving 16 bases between the germline ends. CDR1 and CDR2 (germline): ENHRY, SYGVKD.

V usage is TRBV7-2 and J usage is TRBJ1-1; D perhaps matches TRBD1 (5 bases). This CDR3 comprises 14 residues. Germline lookup yields CDR1 SGHTA and CDR2 FQGNSA. The V end lost 2 bases, the J end lost 3 bases, and 10 bases lay between the germline ends. CDR3 protein: CASSLTSGYTEAFF. CDR3 nucleotides: TGTGCCAGCAGCTTAACTTCAGGGTACACTGAAGCTTTCTTT.

This chain uses TRBV11-2 with TRBJ2-1; 9 bases fit TRBD1. CDR1 and CDR2 from the germline V gene are SGHAT and FQNNGV. The trim removed 4 bases at V and 7 bases at J, leaving 11 bases unmatched. The CDR3 is 16 amino acids. The CDR3 DNA reads TGTGCCAGCAGCTCCCCCGGGACAGGGTTTGAAAATGAGCAGTTCTTC. Its protein is CASSSPGTGFENEQFF.

This clonotype has a handful of counts. The chain couples TRBV6-6 to TRBJ2-3; D remains unclear. Trimming shortened V by 7 bases and J by 4 bases, and 12 bases separated the two germline ends. This CDR3 is built from 13 residues. Per germline, CDR1 MNHNY and CDR2 SVGAGI (reference sequence). DNA for the CDR3: TGTGCCAGCAACCTTGCTGGCGCAGATACGCAGTATTTT. Translated, it gives CASNLAGADTQYF.